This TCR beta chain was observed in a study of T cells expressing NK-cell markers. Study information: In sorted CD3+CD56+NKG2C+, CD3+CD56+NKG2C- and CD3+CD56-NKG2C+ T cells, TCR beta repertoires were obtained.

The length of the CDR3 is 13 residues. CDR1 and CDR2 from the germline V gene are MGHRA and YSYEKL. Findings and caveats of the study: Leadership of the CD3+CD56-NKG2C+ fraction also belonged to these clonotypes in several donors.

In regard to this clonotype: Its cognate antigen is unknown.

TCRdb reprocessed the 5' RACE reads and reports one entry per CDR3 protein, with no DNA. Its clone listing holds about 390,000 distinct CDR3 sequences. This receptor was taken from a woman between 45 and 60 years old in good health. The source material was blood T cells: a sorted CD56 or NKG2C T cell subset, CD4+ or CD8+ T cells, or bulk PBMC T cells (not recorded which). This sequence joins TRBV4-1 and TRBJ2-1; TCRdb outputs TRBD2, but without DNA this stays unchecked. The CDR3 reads CASSQAASPEQFF.